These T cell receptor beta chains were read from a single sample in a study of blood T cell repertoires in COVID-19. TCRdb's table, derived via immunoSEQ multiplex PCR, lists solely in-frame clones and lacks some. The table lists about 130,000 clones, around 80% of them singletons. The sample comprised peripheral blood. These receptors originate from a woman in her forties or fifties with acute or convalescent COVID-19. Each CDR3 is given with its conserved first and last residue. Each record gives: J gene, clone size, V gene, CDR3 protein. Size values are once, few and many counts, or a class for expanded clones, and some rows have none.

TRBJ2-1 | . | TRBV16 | CASSQRNEQFF
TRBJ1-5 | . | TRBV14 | CASSPDNDQPQHF
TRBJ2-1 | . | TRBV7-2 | CASSLEGTSGLNEQFF
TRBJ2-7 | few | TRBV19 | CASNSGRENEQYF
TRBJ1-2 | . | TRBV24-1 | CATSDHTGGGYGYTF
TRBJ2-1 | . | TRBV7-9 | CASSPEGLAGANEQFF
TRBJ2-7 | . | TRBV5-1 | CASSSALGLYEQYF
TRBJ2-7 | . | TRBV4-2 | CASSQDYRITYEQYF
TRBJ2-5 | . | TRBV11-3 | CASSLGGGSQETQYF
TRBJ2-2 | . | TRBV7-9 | CASSLRAAGGRTGELFF
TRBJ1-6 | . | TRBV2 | CASSDRDYNSPLHF
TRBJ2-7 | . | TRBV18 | CASSTLDSSYEQYF
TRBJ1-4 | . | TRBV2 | CASSRGGEKLFF
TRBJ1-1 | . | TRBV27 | CASAAGGFGTEAFF
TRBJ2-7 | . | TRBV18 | CASSPTRTGGFDEQYF
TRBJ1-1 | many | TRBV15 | CATSRWGEKNTEAFF
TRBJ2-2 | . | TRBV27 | CASRGGSNTGELFF
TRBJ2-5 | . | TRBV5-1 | CASSPRTGMSQETQYF
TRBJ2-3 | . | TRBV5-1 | CASKASGRLDTQYF
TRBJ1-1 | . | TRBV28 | CASRQGYTEAFF
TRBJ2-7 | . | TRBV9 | CASSPNRDAYYEQYF
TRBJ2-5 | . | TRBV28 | CASSLTGGQGTQYF
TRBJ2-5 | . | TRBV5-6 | CASSWTVGVQETQYF
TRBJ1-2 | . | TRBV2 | CARRGTGRHGYTF
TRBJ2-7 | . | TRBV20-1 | CSASWGTGTGAYEQYF
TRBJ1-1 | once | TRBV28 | CASSSHGNTEAFF
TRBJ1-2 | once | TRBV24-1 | CATSPGGYDYGYTF
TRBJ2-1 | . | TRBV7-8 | CASSLALAVNEQFF
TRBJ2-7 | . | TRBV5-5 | CASSLAVRELPYEQYF
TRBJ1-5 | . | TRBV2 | CASSFDRTNQPQHF
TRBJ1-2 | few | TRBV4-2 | CASSQERDSRGYTF
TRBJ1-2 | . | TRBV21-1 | CASSDGPLDRPPWYGYTF
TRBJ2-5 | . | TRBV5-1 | CASSLGLAVQETQYF
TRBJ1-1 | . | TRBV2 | CASMPGQDLGAFF
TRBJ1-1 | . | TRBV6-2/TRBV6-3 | CASSNQLVSEAFF
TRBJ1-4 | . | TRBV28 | CASSLVKTVRNEKLFF
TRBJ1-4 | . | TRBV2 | CASSEEGPTEAKLFF
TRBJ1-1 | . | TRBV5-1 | CASSLGQPNTEAFF
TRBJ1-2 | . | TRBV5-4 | CASSSRENYGYTF
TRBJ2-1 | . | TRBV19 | CASKAEAGLNEQFF
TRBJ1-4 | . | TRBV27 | CASSLIFSTGVSEKLFF
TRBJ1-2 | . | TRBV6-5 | CASGDRGTNYGYTF
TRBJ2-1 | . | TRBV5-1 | CASSRGRSNEQFF
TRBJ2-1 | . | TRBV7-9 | CASSPGLAEPNEQFF
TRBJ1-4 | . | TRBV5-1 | CASSLHGEKLFF
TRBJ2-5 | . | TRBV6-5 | CASRSVRDFRETQYF
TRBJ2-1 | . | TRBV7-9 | CASSLWISGSNEQFF
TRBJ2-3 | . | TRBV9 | CASSVLDTDTQYF
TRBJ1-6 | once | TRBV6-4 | CASSQTGGGNSPLHF
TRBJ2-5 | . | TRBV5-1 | CASSLTPNPYETQYF
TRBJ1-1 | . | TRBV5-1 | CASSLANTEAFF
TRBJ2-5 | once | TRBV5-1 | CASNLGGTYQETQYF
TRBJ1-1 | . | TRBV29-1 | CSAKREGGTEAFF
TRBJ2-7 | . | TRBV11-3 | CASSAGRTGGADEQYF
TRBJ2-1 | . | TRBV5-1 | CASSLKGTGAYNEQFF
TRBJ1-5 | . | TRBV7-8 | CASSLVQSKPQHF
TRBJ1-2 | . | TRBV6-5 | CASSYQTGGGGYTF
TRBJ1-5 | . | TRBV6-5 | CASRGGNQPQHF
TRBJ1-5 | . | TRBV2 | CASNQQGADQPQHF